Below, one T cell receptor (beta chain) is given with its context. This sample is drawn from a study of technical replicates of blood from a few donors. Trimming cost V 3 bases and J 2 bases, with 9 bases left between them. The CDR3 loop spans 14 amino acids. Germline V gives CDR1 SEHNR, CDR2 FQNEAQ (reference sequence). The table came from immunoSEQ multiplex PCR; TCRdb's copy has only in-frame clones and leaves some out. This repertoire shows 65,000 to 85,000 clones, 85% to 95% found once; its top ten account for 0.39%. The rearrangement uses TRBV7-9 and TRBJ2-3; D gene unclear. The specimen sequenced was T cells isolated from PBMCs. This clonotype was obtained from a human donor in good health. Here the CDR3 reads CASSFERSTDTQYF. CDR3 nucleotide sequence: TGTGCCAGCAGCTTCGAGAGATCCACAGATACGCAGTATTTT.